The sequence of this TCR beta chain was determined in a study of cytomegalovirus exposure and HLA in healthy donors (dated by TCRdb to the late 2010s). Concerning the study at large: An earlier analysis of approximately 550 of the donors reported 250 to 300 Gb of sequence data and roughly 110 million unique TCR beta sequences from about 200 million T cells. Across some 400 genotyped donors of the cohort, an average of about 200,000 unique TCR beta nucleotide sequences per donor were sequenced, and roughly 18% of those sequences were non-productive. The genetic ancestry cluster associated with self-reported Caucasian donors included roughly 84% of the roughly 380 genotyped donors. The number of typed donors differed by locus: about 629-630 for A, B, C, DRB1 and DQB1; about 520 for DQA1; some 610 for DPA1; and some 470 for DPB1. The aim of the study was to test whether cataloging public T cell receptors could identify signatures of past pathogen exposure. A later analysis re-analyzed previously published TCR beta repertoires from about 730 donors and added high-resolution HLA genotyping to study TCR occurrence patterns. Alongside the repertoire data, information on donor age, sex, ethnicity and CMV serostatus was compiled. Four to six DR-DQ haplotypes were handled as single units for association and clustering, since linkage in the cohort was strong. Both class I and class II loci were covered by HLA typing, at four-digit resolution. An earlier analysis of around 540 of the donors applied high-throughput TCR beta sequencing to assess whether each TCR beta V gene segment acted as functional or pseudogenic. Approximately 300 gigabases of sequencing data and around 90 million unique TCR sequences made up an early release that covered 500 to 650 HLA-typed donors. To predict cytomegalovirus infection status, the study combined high-throughput TCR immunosequencing, statistical association of individual TCRs with disease status, and machine learning. A separate validation cohort of 100 to 150 different subjects was used in addition to the approximately 610-subject first cohort. The T cell repertoires of roughly 660 subjects were profiled by immunosequencing and related to cytomegalovirus serostatus. In the later analysis, no new phenotypic data were used to find candidate immune exposures; instead, reliance was placed on TCR beta sequences and their occurrence across donors. A later genetic analysis used genome-wide SNP genotypes for about 55% of the 666 donors, treating that subset as a discovery cohort. All discovery cohort repertoires had been generated using a single sequencing platform.

A single count supports this clone. Its antigen remains undetermined. Base qualities were left out, and no much larger clone turns up one base away. Inclusive of the bounding cysteine and phenylalanine, the CDR3 is 17 residues long. Of the read, only the CDR3 DNA is kept; its 51 bases are in frame from base 1. CDR1 is given as SQVTM and CDR2 as ANQGSEA, both from the germline V gene. V is cut back by 4 bases and J by 4 bases, with 16 bases in the junction unmatched. Paper-wide results and their limitations: According to a later analysis, parvovirus B19, influenza, CMV and Epstein-Barr virus appeared linked to several top co-occurrence clusters. A further reported finding was that TCR beta sequences accurately predicted the HLA-A and HLA-B alleles for most subjects in the first cohort. A total of 164 TCR beta chains were listed by the study as associated with cytomegalovirus. In a later genetic analysis, a missense DCLRE1C variant was associated with V-gene and J-gene trimming of TCR beta chains, and the association was replicated in an independent cohort. Three of the identified cytomegalovirus-associated TCR beta chains were confirmed in vitro to be specific for cytomegalovirus antigens. Because some donors lacked HLA typing at each locus, the association tests relied only on the typed subset. Most CMV-associated TCR beta chains appeared to be HLA-restricted in a later analysis, and the HLA associations seemed to be driven largely by CMV exposure. Roughly uniform sequencing depth across donors was assumed in presence/absence analyses, although this assumption may not hold. CMV serostatus was the only immune exposure information available for the cohort. In a later analysis, the rate of TCR association differed among HLA loci, with DRB1 alleles having the most associated TCRs and HLA-C alleles having the fewest. The authors suggested that the approach could potentially be generalized to other disease states and immunological phenotypes. In a later genetic analysis, fewer N-insertions in productive TCRs were reported among donors in an Asian-associated ancestry cluster than the approximately 670-donor mean. In a later analysis, around 17,000 TCR beta sequences were associated with specific HLA alleles at a false discovery rate of 0.05. In an earlier analysis of roughly 500 of the donors, most TCR beta V segments appeared in productive rearrangements about 90% or about 30% of the time, broadly matching IMGT annotations. The earlier analysis of approximately 540 of the donors excluded approximately 17 rarely observed V segments, including chromosome 9 orphons, because counts were too low. Some IMGT-functional V segments, including TRBV6-2 and TRBV6-3, could not be distinguished by the 87-base-pair reads and were therefore excluded. In both the original and validation cohorts, the classifier was reported to diagnose cytomegalovirus status with high specificity and sensitivity. When HLA alleles, especially DR and DQ, strongly co-occurred, attributing TCR associations to individual alleles was difficult. In a later analysis, HLA-associated TCR beta chains were found to be more clonally expanded and to have lower generation probabilities than equally common non-associated chains. Only TCR beta chains were sequenced in this cohort, and the absence of alpha or paired-chain data limited detectable features. A cluster of highly shared sequence variants was judged likely to be a technical artifact of the sequencing pipeline. While some public TCRs were present in many individuals, most TCR sequences turned up only very rarely across donors. Linkage disequilibrium might explain the correlated functional status among segregating V segments, but an unknown experimental factor could not be ruled out.

The method behind the library was the immunoSEQ multiplex PCR assay. A mixture of 60 forward primers for TCR Vbeta segments and 13 reverse primers for TCR Jbeta segments was used in the multiplex PCR. The CDR3 region of rearranged TCR beta genes was amplified from genomic DNA with a multiplex PCR assay. Amplified TCR beta libraries were sequenced as 87-base-pair reads on the Illumina HiSeq System. The study's processing was this. Across the 670 or so repertoires, a later analysis counted roughly 84 million unique TCR beta chains, 9 million to 14 million of which were shared by at least two donors. To remove PCR and sequencing errors, raw reads were error-corrected and collapsed into unique sequences using a nearest-neighbor algorithm that merged closely related sequences. CDR3 sequences were aligned to IMGT reference sequences to assign V, D and J gene segments. For a sequence to be retained, a match of at least six nucleotides to both a V gene segment and a J gene segment was required. A rearrangement counted as productive if the CDR3 had no stop codons and remained in frame with V and J, and every other rearrangement counted as non-productive. Following IMGT convention, CDR3 was defined as the stretch from the second conserved V-encoded cysteine up to the conserved J-encoded phenylalanine. The earlier analysis of some 580 of the donors excluded any sequence lacking an unambiguous match to a single V gene segment. An earlier analysis of just under 600 of the donors called V segments functional above 56.7% productive rearrangements and segregating when the between-donor standard deviation exceeded 5%. To diagnose cytomegalovirus status from the catalog of TCR beta chain sequences, a statistical classification framework was built. In a later analysis, V and J genes were assigned by comparing TCR nucleotide sequences against IMGT/GENE-DB human TR gene sequences. The TCRdist pipeline was used in a later analysis to assign CDR3 sequences and most-parsimonious VDJ recombination scenarios. A later analysis defined each TCR beta chain by its CDR3 amino acid sequence plus V-gene family, and excluded reads lacking a unique V-gene family. As a way to deal with suspected cross-contamination and a sequencing artifact, a later analysis dropped nearly 600 nucleotide sequences that were highly shared and had low generation probability. In a later analysis, a clonal expansion index was calculated for each public chain from normalized within-repertoire ranks of inferred template counts. In a later analysis, generation probabilities were computed with a VDJ recombination model fitted to out-of-frame rearrangements, and the resulting probabilities were checked against IGoR. In a later analysis, TCR-TCR, TCR-HLA and TCR-CMV co-occurrence was scored with hypergeometric tests, and a repertoire-size bias correction was applied to TCR pairs. To estimate false discovery rates, a later analysis permuted the HLA or CMV assignments 20 times. In a later analysis, co-occurring TCRs were grouped using DBSCAN, and TCRdist sequence similarity was added for clustering within HLA-allele-positive subsets. Repertoires with fewer than 30,000 or more than 120,000 public chains were left out of co-occurrence clustering, as were about 5 repertoires with anomalous nucleotide sharing. TCRdb's version of the immuneACCESS table is confined to in-frame rearrangements and falls short of the full clone set. An unresolved V gene accounts for under half of the shortfall where checked; the remainder is of unknown origin. From that table come the V and J calls and clone size; the DNA was used to work out D and trimming. In all, the sample holds approximately 61,000 clones, and roughly 68% of those were seen once. Together, the top ten hold 3% of the sample.

In total, 500 to 700 healthy bone marrow donors made up the cohort. All cohort members were sampled while nominally healthy, although unrecorded immune exposures were likely present. The donor was CMV seronegative and belonged to the group of over 350 seronegative cohort members. Each donor provided a peripheral blood sample, and peripheral blood mononuclear cells were used for TCR beta sequencing. Genomic DNA extraction from the blood cell samples was performed with the Qiagen DNeasy Blood Extraction Kit. The chain links TRBV29-1 with TRBJ2-3; TRBD2 lines up with 8 middle nucleotides. The sequence was collected from a woman aged 45-65 years in good health and CMV-seronegative. Source material: PBMCs. The nucleotides read TGCAGCGTTGGACCCCTACCAGGGACGGGAGGGTCAGATACGCAGTATTTT. This sequence encodes CSVGPLPGTGGSDTQYF.